This T cell receptor (beta chain) was identified during a study of PD-L1 blockade in urothelial cancer listed by TCRdb under 2017. About the study as a whole: Therapy was started in about 2014 for all patients, and atezolizumab 1,200 mg was administered intravenously every 3 weeks. About nine tenths of the roughly 29 patients were identified as males with urothelial cancer of bladder origin, and a prior smoking history was reported by 18 of 29 patients. Patients had an ECOG performance status of 0 or 1 and had received between 0 and 3 prior chemotherapy regimens. Blood samples were analyzed at two time points: 3 weeks after treatment start (second dose) and 6 weeks after treatment start. A median of approximately 140,000 T cells and 83,000 or so unique TCRs was obtained from blood samples, and a median clonality of around 0.08 was observed. The study, an exploratory multi-omic analysis, examined somatic, immune and clinical correlates of response to PD-L1 blockade with atezolizumab in urothelial cancer. Pretreatment tumor samples, along with matched peripheral blood collected serially before and after atezolizumab treatment, underwent TCR sequencing. Durable clinical benefit meant progression-free survival longer than 6 months, and TCR features were also tested against progression-free and overall survival. In the same patients, pretreatment tumors underwent whole exome sequencing and RNA sequencing in addition to TCR sequencing. Under 10 patients achieved durable clinical benefit and some 21 did not. Twenty-nine patients had pretreatment blood TCR-seq, about 24 had at least one posttreatment blood collection, and about 24 had tumor TCR-seq.

Overall study outcomes, separate from this receptor: Patients with durable benefit showed greater expansion of tumor-associated TCR clones in peripheral blood 3 weeks after starting treatment (n ≈ 21, p = 0.022). Small sample size (n ≈ 30) and many exploratory analyses mean the results are intended to be hypothesis-generating. Improved progression-free and overall survival was associated with having pretreatment peripheral blood TCR clonality below the median.

A cohort of 25 to 30 patients with locally advanced or metastatic urothelial carcinoma, treated at Memorial Sloan Kettering on a trial protocol, was included. Peripheral blood mononuclear cells were collected pretreatment and during treatment, with between 1 and 8 total time points obtained per patient. The Qiagen DNeasy Blood extraction kit was used to purify genomic DNA from total PBMCs and tumor samples. PBMCs were collected pretreatment and during treatment, and were isolated and stored as previously described. To estimate absolute template abundance from read counts, synthetic TCR analog templates were spiked into each PCR. The immunoSEQ assay used bias-controlled V and J gene primers to amplify TCRbeta CDR3 regions from genomic DNA. Sequencing of rearranged TCRbeta segments was done at approximately 20X coverage. In the source study's methods: Clustering was used to correct sequencing errors, and CDR3s were annotated against IMGT so that V, D and J genes could be assigned. Out-of-frame and stop-codon sequences were excluded, and only productive TCRbeta rearrangements were used in downstream analyses. Clonality was computed as one minus Shannon entropy normalized by the log of the number of unique productive sequences. Clones differing between time points or between blood and tumor were identified using Fisher's exact test with Benjamini-Hochberg correction, with an adjusted p below 0.01 applied as the threshold. Held by TCRdb, this immuneACCESS table contains in-frame sequences only and omits some clones. Under half of the omission traces to an unresolved V gene where checked; the cause of the rest is unknown. V and J calls and clone size are given by that table; D and trimming were obtained from the DNA. The sample table lists roughly 60,000 clones, 82% of them with a count of one. 3.5% to 5.5% of the sample rests with the top ten.

The germline V gene gives CDR1 as MNHNS and CDR2 as SASEGT. Reading from cysteine to phenylalanine, the CDR3 counts 14 amino acids. The only DNA kept is the CDR3, 42 bases in frame from the first base. From V the trimming removes 3 bases and from J it removes 4 bases, while the gene matches leave 4 bases of the junction unaccounted for. In regard to this clone: Its specific antigen is unknown. The record has no base qualities; no much larger clone is one base away.

Sequenced here: PBMCs, sampled around atezolizumab (anti-PD-L1) treatment. The chain is assembled from TRBV6-1 and TRBJ2-7; TRBD1 lines up with 9 middle nucleotides. This receptor was obtained from a man between 65 and 85 years old with urothelial cancer. The CDR3 region reads CASSDTGGEYEQYF. The nucleotide sequence is given as TGTGCCAGCAGTGACACAGGGGGCGAATACGAGCAGTACTTC.